Following are 19 T cell receptor beta chains from one sample sequenced in a study of cytomegalovirus exposure and HLA in healthy donors. The PCR used 60 Vbeta and 13 Jbeta primers. Method: immunoSEQ multiplex PCR; TCRdb's copy keeps in-frame clones and lacks some. The sample shows 180,000 or so clones, around 75% of them seen only once. Sequences were obtained from PBMCs. These TCRs come from a woman aged 40 to 55 in good health and CMV-seropositive.

The rearrangement uses TRBV7-9 and TRBJ1-1, with 7 bases lining up with TRBD1. Germline V CDR1 and CDR2: SEHNR, FQNEAQ (reference sequence). V shed 1 base and J 6 bases; nucleotides not matched to a gene: 2. The length of the CDR3 is 13 residues. The CDR3 region has the DNA TGTGCCAGCAGCTTAGTTGGACAGGCTGAAGCTTTCTTT. The encoded protein is CASSLVGQAEAFF.

This chain links TRBV6-6 with TRBJ2-7; 8 bases align to TRBD2. Germline loops: CDR1 MNHNY, CDR2 SVGAGI (reference sequence). The CDR3 is made up of 16 amino acids. After removal of 6 bases from V and 2 bases from J, the junction contained 12 bases not matched to a gene. CDR3 DNA: TGTGCCAGCAGCCAAACGACTAGCGAGCATCCCTACGAGCAGTACTTC. Translation: CASSQTTSEHPYEQYF.

V usage is TRBV14 and J usage is TRBJ2-1, with 12 bases identical to TRBD1. This CDR3 has 15 residues. Trimming removed 4 bases from V and 10 bases from J; junction bases left unmatched: 8. The germline V gene encodes CDR1 SGHDN and CDR2 FVKESK. Here the CDR3 DNA reads TGTGCCAGCAGCCTTTCCCGGGACAGGGGGCGCGAGCAGTTCTTC. It specifies CASSLSRDRGREQFF. Full variable domain (remainder filled in from reference TRBV14 and TRBJ2-1): EAGVTQFPSHSVIEKGQTVTLRCDPISGHDNLYWYRRVMGKEIKFLLHFVKESKQDESGMPNNRFLAERTGGTYSTLKVQPAELEDSGVYFCASSLSRDRGREQFFGPGTRLTVL.

V is TRBV20-1 and J is TRBJ1-2; no definite D call. Trimming took off 6 bases at V and 6 bases at J, with 8 bases between the two ends. From germline, CDR1 is DFQATT and CDR2 SNEGSKA (reference sequence). This CDR3 has 10 residues. This CDR3 reads CSAPVDGYTF. In DNA, the CDR3 is TGCAGTGCCCCCGTCGATGGCTACACCTTC.

The rearrangement joins TRBV5-1 to TRBJ2-6; 7 bases are a match to TRBD2. Looked up from germline, CDR1 is SGHRS and CDR2 is YFSETQ. J was trimmed by 0 bases and V by 1 base; bases with no gene match: 7. This CDR3 is built from 18 residues. The CDR3 coding sequence is TGCGCCAGCAGCTTGTTAGGCGGGAGAATCTCTGGGGCCAACGTCCTGACTTTC. Its protein product is CASSLLGGRISGANVLTF.

V and J are TRBV28 and TRBJ2-1, with D possibly TRBD2 on 7 matching bases. Germline CDR1 and CDR2: MDHEN and SYDVKM. Trimming removed 2 bases at V and 8 bases at J, with 13 bases between. The CDR3 has 14 residues. Written as DNA, the CDR3 is TGTGCCAGCAGTTTAGGAGGGGGGGGCGATGAGCAGTTCTTC. It translates to CASSLGGGGDEQFF.

V and J are TRBV7-9 and TRBJ2-7; 8 bases map to TRBD1. With V trimmed by 3 bases and J by 6 bases, 7 bases remained unmatched. The V gene's germline CDR1 is SEHNR and CDR2 FQNEAQ (reference sequence). The CDR3 extends over 14 amino acids. The CDR3 sequence: CASSFDIGQGEQYF. CDR3 sequence (DNA): TGTGCCAGCAGCTTTGATATCGGACAGGGCGAGCAGTACTTC.

The sample holds a few counts of this clone. This chain joins TRBV10-1 and TRBJ1-1, with a weak D call TRBD1 (6 bases). In germline, CDR1 is WNHNN, CDR2 SYGVQD (reference sequence). The CDR3 length is 12 residues. V gave up 3 bases and J gave up 8 bases, with 10 bases separating them. CDR3 sequence reads: CASSDPGQEAFF. In DNA, the CDR3 is TGCGCCAGCAGTGATCCCGGACAGGAAGCTTTCTTT.

This chain uses TRBV7-2 with TRBJ1-1; D gene uncertain. This CDR3 region has 13 residues. The V gene lost 4 bases and the J gene lost 0 bases, with 6 bases spanning the gap. Germline V gene lookup returns CDR1 SGHTA and CDR2 FQGNSA. CDR3 sequence reads: CASSSGLNTEAFF. The CDR3 region has the DNA TGTGCCAGCAGCTCGGGATTGAACACTGAAGCTTTCTTT.

The V call is TRBV28, the J call TRBJ2-7; 8 bases match TRBD1. Losses at the gene ends were 5 bases for V and 7 bases for J; bases not matched to a gene: 13. From germline, CDR1 is MDHEN and CDR2 SYDVKM. The CDR3 consists of 15 residues. CDR3: CASSTRGTGPLEQYF. The CDR3 DNA sequence: TGTGCCAGCAGTACAAGGGGGACAGGTCCTCTGGAGCAGTACTTC.

J is TRBJ1-2 and V is TRBV10-3, with TRBD1 matching over 7 bases. The trim removed 6 bases at V and 6 bases at J, leaving 7 bases unmatched. The CDR3 sequence is 13 residues long. Germline assignment: CDR1 ENHRY and CDR2 SYGVKD. The CDR3 is CAISTTGADGYTF. CDR3 bases: TGTGCCATCAGCACCACAGGGGCGGATGGCTACACCTTC.

This chain uses TRBV19 with TRBJ1-4; a weak D match, TRBD1 (6 bases). This CDR3 has 16 amino acids. Germline CDR1 and CDR2: LNHDA and SQIVND (reference sequence). Trimming pared 5 bases from V and 9 bases from J, leaving 22 bases between. In DNA form, the CDR3 reads TGTGCCAGTAGTCTGAGGTCCGGGACACGGGGTCAAAAACTGTTTTTT. Its translation is CASSLRSGTRGQKLFF. Based on the CDR3 plus reference TRBV19 and TRBJ1-4, the full variable domain is DGGITQSPKYLFRKEGQNVTLSCEQNLNHDAMYWYRQDPGQGLRLIYYSQIVNDFQKGDIAEGYSVSREKKESFPLTVTSAQKNPTAFYLCASSLRSGTRGQKLFFGSGTQLSVL.

Here the CDR3 reads CASSEWQGGTDTQYF. CDR3 sequence (DNA): TGTGCCAGCAGTGAATGGCAGGGGGGCACAGATACGCAGTATTTT. V is TRBV25-1 and J is TRBJ2-3; 7 bases agree with TRBD1. The CDR3 has 15 amino acids. V dropped 1 base and J dropped 1; count of bases not matched to a gene: 2. From germline, CDR1 is MGHDK and CDR2 SYGVNS.

V is TRBV6-5 and J is TRBJ1-3; D is unclear. Per germline, CDR1 MNHEY and CDR2 SVGAGI. Between the trimmed V and J ends, which lost 5 bases and 1 base, there was a span of 9 bases. This CDR3 spans 14 amino acids. The CDR3 loop reads CASSPVPSGNTIYF. For the CDR3, the DNA is TGTGCCAGCAGTCCGGTACCTTCTGGAAACACCATATATTTT.

The rearrangement uses TRBV29-1 and TRBJ2-3, with 9 positions matching TRBD1. The CDR3 sequence is 15 residues long. From germline, CDR1 is SQVTM and CDR2 ANQGSEA. V was clipped by 5 bases and J by 1 base; unmatched bases: 7. In DNA form, the CDR3 reads TGCAGCGTTACACAGGGGGCAGTGGGCACAGATACGCAGTATTTT. It is translated as CSVTQGAVGTDTQYF.

The V call is TRBV6-1, the J call TRBJ2-7; D is perhaps TRBD1 (5 bases). The CDR3 runs 15 residues. V shed 1 base and J shed 1 base, with 11 bases lying between them. The germline gives CDR1 MNHNS, CDR2 SASEGT. CDR3 nucleotide sequence: TGTGCCAGCAGTGAAGGGGCAGGGTTTTCCTACGAGCAGTACTTC. Amino acid sequence: CASSEGAGFSYEQYF.

The chain employs TRBV9 and TRBJ2-5; D is possibly TRBD2 (5 bases). The CDR3 runs to 15 residues. Germline-derived CDR1 and CDR2 are SGDLS and YYNGEE. With 2 bases removed from V and 4 bases from J, the gap between germline ends came to 15 bases. The CDR3 protein is CASSVSSAAGETQYF. The CDR3 DNA reads TGTGCCAGCAGCGTTTCCTCCGCCGCGGGAGAGACCCAGTACTTC.

The rearrangement joins TRBV7-8 to TRBJ2-5; D is uncertain. Germline loops: CDR1 SGHVS, CDR2 FQNEAQ. The V end was cut by 1 base, the J end by 2 bases, with 5 bases between. The CDR3 length is 13 residues. CDR3: CASSLGRQETQYF. DNA for the CDR3: TGTGCCAGCAGCTTAGGCAGGCAAGAGACCCAGTACTTC.

V gene TRBV27 combines with J gene TRBJ1-2, with 7 bases identical to TRBD1. The CDR3 has 16 residues. Germline-derived CDR1 and CDR2 are MNHEY and SMNVEV (reference sequence). V trimming: 5 bases; J trimming: 1 base; junction bases outside the gene matches: 10. The CDR3 sequence: CASSPRVGGDNYGYTF. CDR3 bases: TGTGCCAGCAGTCCCCGAGTAGGGGGCGATAACTATGGCTACACCTTC.